This T cell receptor (beta chain) was recorded in a study of control samples from healthy donors and cancer patients. Produced via immunoSEQ multiplex PCR; TCRdb's table is partial and in-frame only. The sample comprises about 94,000 clones, less than 95% of which are singletons, and around 3.8% rests with the top ten. A single count supports this clone. V was clipped by 7 bases and J by 3 bases; unmatched bases: 7. Looked up from germline, CDR1 is LGHDT and CDR2 is YNNKEL (reference sequence). This CDR3 spans 15 amino acids. This receptor was identified in a woman younger than 30 in good health. Sequenced material: blood. The gene calls are TRBV3-1 (or the pseudogene TRBV3-2) and TRBJ2-7, with TRBD2 matching over 12 bases. The CDR3 reads CASTLRLAGDYEQYF. Here the CDR3 DNA reads TGTGCCAGCACCCTAAGACTAGCGGGGGACTACGAGCAGTACTTC.